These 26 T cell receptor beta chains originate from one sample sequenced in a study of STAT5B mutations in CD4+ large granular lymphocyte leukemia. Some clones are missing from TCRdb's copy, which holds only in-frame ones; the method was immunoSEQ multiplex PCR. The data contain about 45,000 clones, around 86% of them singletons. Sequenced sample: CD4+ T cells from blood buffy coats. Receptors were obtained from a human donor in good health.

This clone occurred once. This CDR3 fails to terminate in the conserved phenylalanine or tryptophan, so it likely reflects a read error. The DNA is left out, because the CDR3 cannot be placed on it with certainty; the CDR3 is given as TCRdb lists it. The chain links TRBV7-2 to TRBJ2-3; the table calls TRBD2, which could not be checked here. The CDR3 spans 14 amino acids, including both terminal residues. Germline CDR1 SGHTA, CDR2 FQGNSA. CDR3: CASSLRGLAGGIWM.

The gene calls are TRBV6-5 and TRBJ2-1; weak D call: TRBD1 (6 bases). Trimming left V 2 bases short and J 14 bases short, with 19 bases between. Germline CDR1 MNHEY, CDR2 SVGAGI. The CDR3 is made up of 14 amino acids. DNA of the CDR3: TGTGCCAGCAGTTACGGTCGCGACAGGAGAAAGAAGTTCTTC. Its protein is CASSYGRDRRKKFF.

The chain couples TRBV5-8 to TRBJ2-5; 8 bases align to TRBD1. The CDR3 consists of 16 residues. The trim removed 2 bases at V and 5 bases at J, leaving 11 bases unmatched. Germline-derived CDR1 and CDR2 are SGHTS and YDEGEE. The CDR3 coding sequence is TGTGCCAGCAGCTTTGGGACAGGTCTGGTTGTGGAGACCCAGTACTTC. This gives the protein CASSFGTGLVVETQYF.

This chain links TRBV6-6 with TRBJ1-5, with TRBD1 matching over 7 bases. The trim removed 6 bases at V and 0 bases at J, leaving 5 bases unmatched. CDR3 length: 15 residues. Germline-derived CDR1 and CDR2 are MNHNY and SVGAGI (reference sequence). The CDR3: CASRKDRDSNQPQHF. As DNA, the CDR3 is TGTGCCAGCAGAAAAGACAGGGATAGCAATCAGCCCCAGCATTTT.

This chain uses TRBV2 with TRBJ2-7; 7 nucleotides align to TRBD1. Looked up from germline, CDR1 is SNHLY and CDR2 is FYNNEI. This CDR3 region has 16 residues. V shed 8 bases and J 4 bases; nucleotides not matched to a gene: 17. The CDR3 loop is CASLNLQGVWIYEQYF. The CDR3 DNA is TGTGCCAGCCTTAACCTGCAGGGGGTTTGGATTTACGAGCAGTACTTC. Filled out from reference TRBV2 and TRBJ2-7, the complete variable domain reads EPEVTQTPSHQVTQMGQEVILRCVPISNHLYFYWYRQILGQKVEFLVSFYNNEISEKSEIFDDQFSVERPDGSNFTLKIRSTKLEDSAMYFCASLNLQGVWIYEQYFGPGTRLTVT.

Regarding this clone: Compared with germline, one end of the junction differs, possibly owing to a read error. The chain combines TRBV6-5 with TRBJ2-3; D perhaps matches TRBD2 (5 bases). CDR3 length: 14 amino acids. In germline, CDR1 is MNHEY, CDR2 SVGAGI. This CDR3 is CATSYPGIPDTQYF. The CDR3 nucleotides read TGTGCCACCAGTTACCCGGGGATCCCAGATACGCAGTATTTT.

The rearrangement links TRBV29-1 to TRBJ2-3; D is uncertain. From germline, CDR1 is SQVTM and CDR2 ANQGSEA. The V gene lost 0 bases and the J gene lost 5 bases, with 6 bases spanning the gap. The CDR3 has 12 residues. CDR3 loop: CSVEDLEDTQYF. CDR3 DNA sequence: TGCAGCGTTGAAGATCTAGAAGATACGCAGTATTTT.

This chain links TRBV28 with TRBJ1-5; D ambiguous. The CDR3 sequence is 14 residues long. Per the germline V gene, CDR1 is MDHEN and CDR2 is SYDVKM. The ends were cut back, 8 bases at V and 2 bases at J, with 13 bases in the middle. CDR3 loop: CASVPGSGNQPQHF. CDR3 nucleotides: TGTGCCAGCGTACCCGGATCCGGCAATCAGCCCCAGCATTTT.

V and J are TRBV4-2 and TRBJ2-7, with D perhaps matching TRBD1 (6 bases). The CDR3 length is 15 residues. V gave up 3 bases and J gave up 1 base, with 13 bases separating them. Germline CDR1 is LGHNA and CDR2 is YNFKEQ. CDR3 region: CASSQPTQGSYEQYF. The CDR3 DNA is TGTGCCAGCAGCCAGCCCACACAGGGATCCTACGAGCAGTACTTC.

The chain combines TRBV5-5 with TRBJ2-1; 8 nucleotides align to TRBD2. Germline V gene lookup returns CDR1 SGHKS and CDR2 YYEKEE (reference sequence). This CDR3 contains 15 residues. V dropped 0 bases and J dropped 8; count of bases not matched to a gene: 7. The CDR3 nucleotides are TGTGCCAGCAGCTTGGAACTAGCGGCATGGGATGAGCAGTTCTTC. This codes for CASSLELAAWDEQFF.

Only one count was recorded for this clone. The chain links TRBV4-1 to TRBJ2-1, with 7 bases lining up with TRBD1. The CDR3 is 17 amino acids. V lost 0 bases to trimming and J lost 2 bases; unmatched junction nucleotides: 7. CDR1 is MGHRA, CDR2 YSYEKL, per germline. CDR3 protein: CASSQDPFGQAYNEQFF. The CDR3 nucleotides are TGCGCCAGCAGCCAAGATCCCTTCGGACAGGCCTACAATGAGCAGTTCTTC.

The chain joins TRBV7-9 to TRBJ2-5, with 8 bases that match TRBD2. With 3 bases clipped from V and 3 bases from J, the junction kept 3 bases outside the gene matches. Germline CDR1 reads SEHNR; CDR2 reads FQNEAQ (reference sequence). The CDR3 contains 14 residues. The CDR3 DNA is TGTGCCAGCAGCTTTACTAGCGGAAAAGAGACCCAGTACTTC. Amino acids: CASSFTSGKETQYF.

The CDR3 here is CAISRQSTGELFF. As DNA, the CDR3 is TGTGCCATCAGTAGACAGAGCACCGGGGAGCTGTTTTTT. This chain links TRBV10-3 with TRBJ2-2, with D perhaps TRBD1 (5 bases). The CDR3 runs to 13 residues. V gave up 5 bases and J gave up 4 bases, with 8 bases separating them. Germline V CDR1 and CDR2: ENHRY, SYGVKD.

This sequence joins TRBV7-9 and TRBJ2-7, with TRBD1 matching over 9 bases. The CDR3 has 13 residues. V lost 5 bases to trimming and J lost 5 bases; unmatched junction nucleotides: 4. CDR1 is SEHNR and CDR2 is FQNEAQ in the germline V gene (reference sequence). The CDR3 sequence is CASSRGQGNEQYF. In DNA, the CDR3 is TGTGCCAGCAGCAGAGGACAGGGGAACGAGCAGTACTTC.

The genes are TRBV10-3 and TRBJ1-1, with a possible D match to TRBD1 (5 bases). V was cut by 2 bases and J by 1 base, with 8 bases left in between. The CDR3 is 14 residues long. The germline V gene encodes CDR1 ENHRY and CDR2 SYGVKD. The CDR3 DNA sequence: TGTGCCATCAGTGAGCGACAGCAGAACACTGAAGCTTTCTTT. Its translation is CAISERQQNTEAFF.

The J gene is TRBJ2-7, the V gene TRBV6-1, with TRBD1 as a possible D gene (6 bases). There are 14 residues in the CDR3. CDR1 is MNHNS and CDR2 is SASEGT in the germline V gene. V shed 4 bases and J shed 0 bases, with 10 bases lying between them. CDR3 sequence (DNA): TGTGCCAGCAGTGCCCGGGACATCTCCTACGAGCAGTACTTC. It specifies CASSARDISYEQYF.

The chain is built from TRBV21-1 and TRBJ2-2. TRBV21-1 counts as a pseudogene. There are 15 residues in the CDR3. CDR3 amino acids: CASSIGRFFTGELFF. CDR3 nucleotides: TGTGCCAGCAGCATCGGGCGCTTTTTCACCGGGGAGCTGTTTTTT.

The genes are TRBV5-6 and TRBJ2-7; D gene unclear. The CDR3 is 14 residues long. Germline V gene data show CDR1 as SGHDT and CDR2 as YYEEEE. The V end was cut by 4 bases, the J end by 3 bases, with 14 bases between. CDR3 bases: TGTGCCAGCAGCAAGCTTGGATCCGGCTACGAGCAGTACTTC. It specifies CASSKLGSGYEQYF.

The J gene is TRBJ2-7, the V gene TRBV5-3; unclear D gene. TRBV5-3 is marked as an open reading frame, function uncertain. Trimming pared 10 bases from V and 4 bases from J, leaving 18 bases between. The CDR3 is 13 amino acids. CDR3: CAPSNSSLYEQYF. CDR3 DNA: TGTGCCCCCTCGAATAGCTCGCTTTACGAGCAGTACTTC.

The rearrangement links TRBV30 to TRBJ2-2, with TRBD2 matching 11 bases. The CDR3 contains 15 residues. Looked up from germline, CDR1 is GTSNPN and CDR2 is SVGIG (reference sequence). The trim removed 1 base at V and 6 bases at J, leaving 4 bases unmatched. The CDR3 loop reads CAWSGGLAVPGELFF. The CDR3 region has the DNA TGTGCCTGGAGTGGGGGACTAGCGGTTCCCGGGGAGCTGTTTTTT.

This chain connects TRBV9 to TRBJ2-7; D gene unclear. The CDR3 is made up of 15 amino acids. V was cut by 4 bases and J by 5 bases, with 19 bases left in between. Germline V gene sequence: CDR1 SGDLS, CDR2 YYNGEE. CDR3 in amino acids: CASSPTLTESHEQYF. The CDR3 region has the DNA TGTGCCAGCAGCCCCACCTTAACGGAGTCCCACGAGCAGTACTTC.

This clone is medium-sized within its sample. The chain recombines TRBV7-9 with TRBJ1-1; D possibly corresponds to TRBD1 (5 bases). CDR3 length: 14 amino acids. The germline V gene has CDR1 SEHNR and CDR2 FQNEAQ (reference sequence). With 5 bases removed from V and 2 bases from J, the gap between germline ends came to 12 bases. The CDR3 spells CASSARGGNTEAFF. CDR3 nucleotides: TGTGCCAGCAGCGCCCGGGGGGGAAACACTGAAGCTTTCTTT.

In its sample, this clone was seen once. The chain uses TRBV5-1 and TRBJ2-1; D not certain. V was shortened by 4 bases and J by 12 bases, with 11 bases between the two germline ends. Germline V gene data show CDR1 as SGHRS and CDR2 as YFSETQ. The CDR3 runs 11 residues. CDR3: CASSLGFGQFF. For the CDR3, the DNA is TGCGCCAGCAGCCTCGGGTTCGGGCAGTTCTTC.

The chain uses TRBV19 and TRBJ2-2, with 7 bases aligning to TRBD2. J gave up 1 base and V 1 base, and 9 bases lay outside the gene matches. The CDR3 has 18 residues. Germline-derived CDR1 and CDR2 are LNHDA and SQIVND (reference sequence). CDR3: CASSIGLKGGLNTGELFF. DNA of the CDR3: TGTGCCAGTAGTATAGGCCTTAAGGGAGGGCTGAACACCGGGGAGCTGTTTTTT.

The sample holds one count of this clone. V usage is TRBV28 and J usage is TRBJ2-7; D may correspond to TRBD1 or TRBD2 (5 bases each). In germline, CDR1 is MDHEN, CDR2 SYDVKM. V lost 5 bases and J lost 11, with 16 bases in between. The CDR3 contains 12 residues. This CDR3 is CASSPRDLGKYF. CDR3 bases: TGTGCCAGCAGTCCCCGGGACCTCGGAAAGTACTTC.

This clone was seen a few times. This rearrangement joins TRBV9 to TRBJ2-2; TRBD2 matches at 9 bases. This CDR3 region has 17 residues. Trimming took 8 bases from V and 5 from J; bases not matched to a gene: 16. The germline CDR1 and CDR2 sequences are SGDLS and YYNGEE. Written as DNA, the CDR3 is TGTGCCAGTTCGTCAGGTAGCGGGAGTGGCGGGACCGGGGAGCTGTTTTTT. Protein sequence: CASSSGSGSGGTGELFF.